Listed here is a single TCR beta chain. Its antigen is currently unknown. V dropped 8 bases and J dropped 4 bases, with 7 bases sitting between them. This CDR3 contains 11 residues. Germline V CDR1 and CDR2: SNHLY, FYNNEI. The data were taken from a study of graft-versus-host responses after intestinal transplantation. Across the whole study: Anti-thymocyte globulin induction preceded about 3 years of tacrolimus and steroid maintenance in all recipients.

Measured with immunoSEQ multiplex PCR; TCRdb has only the in-frame clones, and not every one. This table holds some 130,000 clones, about 93% found once. This TCR was recovered from a human donor who received an intestinal transplant. The sample here was unstimulated CD4+ T cells sorted from spleen or lymph node cells, taken before intestinal transplant. The chain uses TRBV2 and TRBJ2-3; D not resolved. The CDR3 loop is CASGVADTQYF. In nucleotides, the CDR3 is TGTGCCAGCGGGGTAGCAGATACGCAGTATTTT.